This entry features one T cell receptor beta chain sequence. Its antigen is unknown. A multiplex PCR was run with 60 Vbeta primers and 13 Jbeta primers. Clones were sequenced by immunoSEQ multiplex PCR, and TCRdb holds only the in-frame ones, with some missing. The repertoire includes 150,000 or so clones, around 74% of them detected once, and about 2.6% sits in the top ten. This sample is part of a study of cytomegalovirus exposure and HLA in healthy donors. V was pared by 1 base and J by 0 bases, with 6 bases between. This CDR3 has 14 residues. Looked up from germline, CDR1 is SGHTA and CDR2 is FQGNSA. Study-wide results and caveats: Researchers counted around 150 TCR beta chains as cytomegalovirus-associated. Sequencing had likely introduced a cluster of highly shared sequence variants as an artifact.

What was sequenced was PBMCs. The origin of this receptor is a man aged 18 to 30 in good health and CMV-seronegative. The chain recombines TRBV7-2 with TRBJ1-1; D ambiguous. The CDR3 spells CASSLERVNTEAFF. Written as DNA, the CDR3 is TGTGCCAGCAGCTTAGAGCGGGTGAACACTGAAGCTTTCTTT.